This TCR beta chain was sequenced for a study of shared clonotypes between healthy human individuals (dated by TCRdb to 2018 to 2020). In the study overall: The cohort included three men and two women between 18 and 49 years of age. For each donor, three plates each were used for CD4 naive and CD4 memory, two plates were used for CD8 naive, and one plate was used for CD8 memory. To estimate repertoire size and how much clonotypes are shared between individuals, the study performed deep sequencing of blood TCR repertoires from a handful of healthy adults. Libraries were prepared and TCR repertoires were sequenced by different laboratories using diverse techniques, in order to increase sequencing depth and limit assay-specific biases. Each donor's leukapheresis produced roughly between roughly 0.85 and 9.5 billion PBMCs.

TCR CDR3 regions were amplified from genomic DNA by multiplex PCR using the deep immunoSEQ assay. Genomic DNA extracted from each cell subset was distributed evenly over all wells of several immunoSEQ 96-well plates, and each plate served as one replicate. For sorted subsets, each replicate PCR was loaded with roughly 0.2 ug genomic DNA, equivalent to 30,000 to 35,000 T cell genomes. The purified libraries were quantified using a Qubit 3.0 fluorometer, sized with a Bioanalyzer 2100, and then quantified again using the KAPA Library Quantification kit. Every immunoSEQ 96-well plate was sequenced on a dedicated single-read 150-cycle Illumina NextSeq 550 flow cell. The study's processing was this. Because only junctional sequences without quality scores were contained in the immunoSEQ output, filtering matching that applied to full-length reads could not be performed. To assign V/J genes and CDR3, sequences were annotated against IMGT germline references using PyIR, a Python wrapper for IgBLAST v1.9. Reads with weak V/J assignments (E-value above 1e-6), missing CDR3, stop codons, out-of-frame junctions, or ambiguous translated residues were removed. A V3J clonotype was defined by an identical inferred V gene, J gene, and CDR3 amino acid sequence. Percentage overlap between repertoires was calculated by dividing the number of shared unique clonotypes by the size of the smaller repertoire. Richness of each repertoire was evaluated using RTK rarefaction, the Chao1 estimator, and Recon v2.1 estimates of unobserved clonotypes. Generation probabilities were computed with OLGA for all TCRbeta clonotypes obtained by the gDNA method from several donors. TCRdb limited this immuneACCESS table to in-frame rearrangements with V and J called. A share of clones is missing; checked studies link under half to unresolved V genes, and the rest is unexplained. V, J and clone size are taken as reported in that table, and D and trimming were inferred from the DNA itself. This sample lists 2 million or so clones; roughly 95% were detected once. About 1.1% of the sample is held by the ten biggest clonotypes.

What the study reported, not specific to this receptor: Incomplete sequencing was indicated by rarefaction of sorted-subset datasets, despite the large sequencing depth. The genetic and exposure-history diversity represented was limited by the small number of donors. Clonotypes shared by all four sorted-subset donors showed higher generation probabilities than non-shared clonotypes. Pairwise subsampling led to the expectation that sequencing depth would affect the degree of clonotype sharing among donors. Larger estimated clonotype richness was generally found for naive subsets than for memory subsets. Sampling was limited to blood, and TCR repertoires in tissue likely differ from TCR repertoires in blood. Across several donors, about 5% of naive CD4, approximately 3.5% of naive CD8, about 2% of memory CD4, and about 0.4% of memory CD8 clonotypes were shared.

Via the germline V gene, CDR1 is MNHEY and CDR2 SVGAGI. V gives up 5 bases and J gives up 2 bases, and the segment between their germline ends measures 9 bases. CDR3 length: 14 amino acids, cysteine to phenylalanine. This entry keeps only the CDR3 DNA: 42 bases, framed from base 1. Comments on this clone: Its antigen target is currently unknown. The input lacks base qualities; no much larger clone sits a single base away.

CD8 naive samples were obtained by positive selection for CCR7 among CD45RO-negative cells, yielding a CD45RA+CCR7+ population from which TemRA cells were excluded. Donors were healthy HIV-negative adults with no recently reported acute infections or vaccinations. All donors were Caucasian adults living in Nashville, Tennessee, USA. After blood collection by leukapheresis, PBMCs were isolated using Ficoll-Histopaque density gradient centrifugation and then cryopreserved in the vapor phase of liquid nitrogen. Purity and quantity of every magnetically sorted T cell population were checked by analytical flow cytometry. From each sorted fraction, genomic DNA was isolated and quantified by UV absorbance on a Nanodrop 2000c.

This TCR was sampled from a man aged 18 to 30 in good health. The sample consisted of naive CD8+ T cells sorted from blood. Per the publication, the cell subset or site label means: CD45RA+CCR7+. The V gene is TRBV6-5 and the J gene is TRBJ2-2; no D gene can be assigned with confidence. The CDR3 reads CASSPHGNTGELFF. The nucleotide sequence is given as TGTGCCAGCAGTCCTCATGGAAACACCGGGGAGCTGTTTTTT.